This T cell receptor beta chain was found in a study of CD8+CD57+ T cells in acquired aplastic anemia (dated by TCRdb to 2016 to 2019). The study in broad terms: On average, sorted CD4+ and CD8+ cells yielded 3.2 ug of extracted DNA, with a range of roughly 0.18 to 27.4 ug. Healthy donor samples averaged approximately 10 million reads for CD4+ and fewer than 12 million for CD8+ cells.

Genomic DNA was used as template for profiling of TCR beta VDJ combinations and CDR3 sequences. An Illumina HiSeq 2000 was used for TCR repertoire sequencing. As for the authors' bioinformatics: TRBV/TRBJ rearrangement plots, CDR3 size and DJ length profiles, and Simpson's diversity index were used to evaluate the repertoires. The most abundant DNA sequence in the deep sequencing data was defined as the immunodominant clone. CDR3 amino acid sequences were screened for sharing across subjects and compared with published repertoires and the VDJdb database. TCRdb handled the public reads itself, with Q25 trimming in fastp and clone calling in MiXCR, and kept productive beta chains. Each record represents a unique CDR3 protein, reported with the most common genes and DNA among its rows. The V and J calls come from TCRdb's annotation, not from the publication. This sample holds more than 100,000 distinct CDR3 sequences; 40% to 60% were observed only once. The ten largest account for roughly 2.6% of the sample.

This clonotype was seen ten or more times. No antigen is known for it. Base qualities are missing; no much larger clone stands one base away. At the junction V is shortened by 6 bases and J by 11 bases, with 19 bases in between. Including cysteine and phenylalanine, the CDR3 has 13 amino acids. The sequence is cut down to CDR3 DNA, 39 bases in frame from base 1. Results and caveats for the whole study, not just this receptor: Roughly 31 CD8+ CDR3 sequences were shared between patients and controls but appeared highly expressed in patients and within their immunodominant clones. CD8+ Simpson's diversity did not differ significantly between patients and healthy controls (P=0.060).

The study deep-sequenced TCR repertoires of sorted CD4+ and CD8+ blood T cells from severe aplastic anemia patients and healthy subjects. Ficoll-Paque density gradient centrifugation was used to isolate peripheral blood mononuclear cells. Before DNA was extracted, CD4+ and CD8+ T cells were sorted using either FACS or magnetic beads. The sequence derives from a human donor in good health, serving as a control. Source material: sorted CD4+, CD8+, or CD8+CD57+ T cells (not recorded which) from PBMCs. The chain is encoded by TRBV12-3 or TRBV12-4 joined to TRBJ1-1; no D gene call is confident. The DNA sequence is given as TGTGCCAGCAGCCTCTTGACCCAAGCGCGGGCTTTCTTT. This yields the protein CASSLLTQARAFF.